The rows below give T cell receptor beta chains drawn from one sample of a study of cytomegalovirus exposure and HLA in healthy donors. Here immunoSEQ multiplex PCR was the method, and the copy in TCRdb shows in-frame clones only, minus some. The data contain some 110,000 clones, around 75% of them singletons. Material for sequencing was PBMCs. Receptors originate from a woman in her twenties or thirties in good health and CMV-seronegative. Both conserved end residues are part of each CDR3. Fields, in order: J gene, V gene, D gene, clone size, CDR3 DNA, CDR3 protein. The D gene is left open where the match is weak. Clone size is shown for a subset of rows, as once, few, many or a class of expanded clone.

j_gene: TRBJ2-5
v_gene: TRBV4-2
d_gene: TRBD2
abundance: -
CDR3nt: TGTGCCAGCAGCCGCATCCTCAGCGGGGGGAAGCTGGGGGGGCAAGAGACCCAGTACTTC
CDR3aa: CASSRILSGGKLGGQETQYF

j_gene: TRBJ1-3
v_gene: TRBV30
d_gene: -
abundance: once
CDR3nt: TGTGCCTGGACAGGGCTTTCTGGAAACACCATATATTTT
CDR3aa: CAWTGLSGNTIYF

j_gene: TRBJ2-1
v_gene: TRBV28
d_gene: -
abundance: -
CDR3nt: TGTGCCATCCTGGGAGTTAACGATGAGCAGTTCTTC
CDR3aa: CAILGVNDEQFF

j_gene: TRBJ2-3
v_gene: TRBV27
d_gene: -
abundance: -
CDR3nt: TGTGCCAGCAGGACTACAGATACGCAGTATTTT
CDR3aa: CASRTTDTQYF

j_gene: TRBJ1-5
v_gene: TRBV30
d_gene: -
abundance: -
CDR3nt: TGTGCCTGGAGTGTAGGGGGGCCCCAGCATTTT
CDR3aa: CAWSVGGPQHF

j_gene: TRBJ2-5
v_gene: TRBV2
d_gene: -
abundance: -
CDR3nt: TGTGCCAGCACTCGGAGGGGGCAGGGAGAGACCCAGTACTTC
CDR3aa: CASTRRGQGETQYF

j_gene: TRBJ2-3
v_gene: TRBV15
d_gene: TRBD2
abundance: -
CDR3nt: TGTGCCACCAGCAGCGAACTAGCGGGGGGGCCGGATACGCAGTATTTT
CDR3aa: CATSSELAGGPDTQYF

j_gene: TRBJ1-1
v_gene: TRBV7-8
d_gene: TRBD1
abundance: few
CDR3nt: TGTGCCAGCAGCTCCGAGGGGCAGGGGGCCTTCTTGAACACTGAAGCTTTCTTT
CDR3aa: CASSSEGQGAFLNTEAFF

j_gene: TRBJ2-7
v_gene: TRBV6-5
d_gene: TRBD2
abundance: few
CDR3nt: TGTGCCAGCAGTTACTCAGCGGGGGCGCCCTACGAGCAGTACTTC
CDR3aa: CASSYSAGAPYEQYF

j_gene: TRBJ2-6
v_gene: TRBV7-9
d_gene: -
abundance: many
CDR3nt: TGTGCCAGCAGCTTTGAATCGAGGCTTAGCAGGGCCAACGTCCTGACTTTC
CDR3aa: CASSFESRLSRANVLTF

j_gene: TRBJ2-2
v_gene: TRBV5-4
d_gene: TRBD1
abundance: -
CDR3nt: TGTGCCAGCAGCCTCCGGGACAGGAACACCGGGGAGCTGTTTTTT
CDR3aa: CASSLRDRNTGELFF

j_gene: TRBJ1-3
v_gene: TRBV7-2
d_gene: -
abundance: -
CDR3nt: TGTGCCAGCAGCAGCCTGAGGAGGCAGAGCTCTGGAAACACCATATATTTT
CDR3aa: CASSSLRRQSSGNTIYF

j_gene: TRBJ1-3
v_gene: TRBV4-1
d_gene: TRBD1
abundance: -
CDR3nt: TGCGCCAGCAATACAGGGGTTTATGGAAACACCATATATTTT
CDR3aa: CASNTGVYGNTIYF

j_gene: TRBJ2-1
v_gene: TRBV27
d_gene: TRBD2
abundance: -
CDR3nt: TGTGCCAGCAGTTTATCCTCTGGGGAGGGACAGTTCTTC
CDR3aa: CASSLSSGEGQFF

j_gene: TRBJ2-6
v_gene: TRBV6-6
d_gene: TRBD1
abundance: -
CDR3nt: TGTGCCAGCAGTTACTCCCAGGGGGCTGGGGCCAACGTCCTGACTTTC
CDR3aa: CASSYSQGAGANVLTF

j_gene: TRBJ2-1
v_gene: TRBV10-1
d_gene: TRBD1
abundance: -
CDR3nt: TGCGCCAGCAGTGAAGGCGACAGGGCCCGCCCGGAGCAGTTCTTC
CDR3aa: CASSEGDRARPEQFF

j_gene: TRBJ2-3
v_gene: TRBV15
d_gene: TRBD1
abundance: once
CDR3nt: TGTGCCACCAGCAGAGATTCCCCGGCAGGGGGAAGCACAGATACGCAGTATTTT
CDR3aa: CATSRDSPAGGSTDTQYF

j_gene: TRBJ1-1
v_gene: TRBV18
d_gene: -
abundance: -
CDR3nt: TGTGCCAGCTCACCCCCCACTGCGCGGGACACTGAAGCTTTCTTT
CDR3aa: CASSPPTARDTEAFF

j_gene: TRBJ2-1
v_gene: TRBV7-8
d_gene: TRBD1
abundance: few
CDR3nt: TGTGCCAGCAGACCAGACAGGGGCTCGTACAATGAGCAGTTCTTC
CDR3aa: CASRPDRGSYNEQFF

j_gene: TRBJ2-1
v_gene: TRBV4-3
d_gene: -
abundance: -
CDR3nt: TGCGCCAGCAGCATCAGGGCAGGGGGGAATGAGCAGTTCTTC
CDR3aa: CASSIRAGGNEQFF

j_gene: TRBJ1-1
v_gene: TRBV2
d_gene: -
abundance: once
CDR3nt: TGTGCCAGCAAAGCTCTAAGACTGGTGATTATTCGGGGGACTGAAGCTTTCTTT
CDR3aa: CASKALRLVIIRGTEAFF

j_gene: TRBJ1-1
v_gene: TRBV6-5
d_gene: TRBD1
abundance: -
CDR3nt: TGTGCCAGCAGCCCTGGGACAGTGACTGAAGCTTTCTTT
CDR3aa: CASSPGTVTEAFF

j_gene: TRBJ1-2
v_gene: TRBV19
d_gene: TRBD1
abundance: -
CDR3nt: TGTGCCAGTCGAGGGGGACAGCTTAACTATGGCTACACCTTC
CDR3aa: CASRGGQLNYGYTF

j_gene: TRBJ1-3
v_gene: TRBV7-9
d_gene: -
abundance: -
CDR3nt: TGTGCCAGCAGGGACTCTTCCCGCTCTGGAAACACCATATATTTT
CDR3aa: CASRDSSRSGNTIYF

j_gene: TRBJ1-1
v_gene: TRBV5-6
d_gene: -
abundance: few
CDR3nt: TGTGCCAGCAGCTTGTATTCTGAGGCAGCTTTCTTT
CDR3aa: CASSLYSEAAFF

j_gene: TRBJ1-1
v_gene: TRBV6-1
d_gene: -
abundance: -
CDR3nt: TGTGCCAGCAGCCCGGTTCGGGGGGGAAAAGCTTTCTTT
CDR3aa: CASSPVRGGKAFF

j_gene: TRBJ1-3
v_gene: TRBV14
d_gene: -
abundance: few
CDR3nt: TGTGCCAGCAGCCAAGGCCTAACCATATATTTT
CDR3aa: CASSQGLTIYF

j_gene: TRBJ1-1
v_gene: TRBV5-4
d_gene: -
abundance: -
CDR3nt: TGTGCCAGCAGCATGGCCCTTTACACTGAAGCTTTCTTT
CDR3aa: CASSMALYTEAFF

j_gene: TRBJ2-1
v_gene: TRBV7-2
d_gene: -
abundance: -
CDR3nt: TGTGCCAGCAGGTGGACTCAGGCCTACAATGAGCAGTTCTTC
CDR3aa: CASRWTQAYNEQFF

j_gene: TRBJ1-3
v_gene: TRBV5-1
d_gene: -
abundance: -
CDR3nt: TGCGCCAGCAGCCCGGGAGACAAGACTGGAAACACCATATATTTT
CDR3aa: CASSPGDKTGNTIYF

j_gene: TRBJ2-2
v_gene: TRBV9
d_gene: TRBD2
abundance: -
CDR3nt: TGTGCCAGCAGCATTAGCGGGAGGGCCGACACCGGGGAGCTGTTTTTT
CDR3aa: CASSISGRADTGELFF

j_gene: TRBJ1-1
v_gene: TRBV28
d_gene: -
abundance: -
CDR3nt: TGTGCCAGCAGCGACAGGATGGGCACTGAAGCTTTCTTT
CDR3aa: CASSDRMGTEAFF

j_gene: TRBJ1-1
v_gene: TRBV7-2
d_gene: -
abundance: -
CDR3nt: TGTGCCAGCAGCTTAGGGTGGGGGGGATTCACTGAAGCTTTCTTT
CDR3aa: CASSLGWGGFTEAFF

j_gene: TRBJ2-1
v_gene: TRBV5-4
d_gene: TRBD2
abundance: once
CDR3nt: TGTGCCAGCACCCCCGGGACTAGAGTTCTACGATCCTACAATGAGCAGTTCTTC
CDR3aa: CASTPGTRVLRSYNEQFF

j_gene: TRBJ2-7
v_gene: TRBV5-1
d_gene: -
abundance: -
CDR3nt: TGCGCCAGCAGCTTGGACAACAGGGTCGAGCAGTACTTC
CDR3aa: CASSLDNRVEQYF

j_gene: TRBJ2-2
v_gene: TRBV6-4
d_gene: -
abundance: -
CDR3nt: TGTGCCAGTACAGGCGACACCGGGGAGCTGTTTTTT
CDR3aa: CASTGDTGELFF

j_gene: TRBJ2-1
v_gene: TRBV7-8
d_gene: TRBD2
abundance: -
CDR3nt: TGTGCCAGCAGCCGAGTCCTAGCGGGGGAGATCAATGAGCAGTTCTTC
CDR3aa: CASSRVLAGEINEQFF

j_gene: TRBJ2-7
v_gene: TRBV19
d_gene: TRBD1
abundance: -
CDR3nt: TGTGCCAGTAGTATGGGACAGGGCTACGAGCAGTACTTC
CDR3aa: CASSMGQGYEQYF

j_gene: TRBJ1-2
v_gene: TRBV4-1
d_gene: TRBD1
abundance: -
CDR3nt: TGCGCCAGCAGCCAAGGGGATTTAGACAGGACAGGCAGCTACACCTTC
CDR3aa: CASSQGDLDRTGSYTF

j_gene: TRBJ1-5
v_gene: TRBV28
d_gene: -
abundance: once
CDR3nt: TGTGCCAGCAGGGGGGCCGGCAATCAGCCCCAGCATTTT
CDR3aa: CASRGAGNQPQHF

j_gene: TRBJ1-1
v_gene: TRBV27
d_gene: -
abundance: few
CDR3nt: TGTGCCAGCAGTTTCTCAGGGTCGATGAACACTGAAGCTTTCTTT
CDR3aa: CASSFSGSMNTEAFF

j_gene: TRBJ2-2
v_gene: TRBV30
d_gene: -
abundance: -
CDR3nt: TGTGCCTGGAGCCCCGGGCTCGGGGCCGGGGAGCTGTTTTTT
CDR3aa: CAWSPGLGAGELFF

j_gene: TRBJ2-7
v_gene: TRBV7-2
d_gene: TRBD1
abundance: -
CDR3nt: TGTGCCAGCAGCCTGGACAGGGGTCGAGACGAGCAGTACTTC
CDR3aa: CASSLDRGRDEQYF

j_gene: TRBJ1-6
v_gene: TRBV7-8
d_gene: -
abundance: -
CDR3nt: TGTGCCAGCAGCTTAGGTCGTTCTCTCCACTTT
CDR3aa: CASSLGRSLHF

j_gene: TRBJ2-3
v_gene: TRBV5-1
d_gene: TRBD2
abundance: -
CDR3nt: TGCGCCAGCAGCCCCCCCGGGGGGACTAGCACAGATACGCAGTATTTT
CDR3aa: CASSPPGGTSTDTQYF

j_gene: TRBJ1-6
v_gene: TRBV11-2
d_gene: TRBD1
abundance: -
CDR3nt: TGTGCCAGCAGCTTGGAAGGACAGGCACCCCTCCACTTT
CDR3aa: CASSLEGQAPLHF

j_gene: TRBJ1-2
v_gene: TRBV5-4
d_gene: TRBD1
abundance: few
CDR3nt: TGTGCCAGCAGCTTGGTTCAGGGGGCCTATGGCTACACCTTC
CDR3aa: CASSLVQGAYGYTF

j_gene: TRBJ2-1
v_gene: TRBV5-1
d_gene: -
abundance: -
CDR3nt: TGCGCCAGCAGCTTTTCGGGGGTAGGTGAGCAGTTCTTC
CDR3aa: CASSFSGVGEQFF

j_gene: TRBJ1-1
v_gene: TRBV29-1
d_gene: -
abundance: -
CDR3nt: TGCAGCGCCCGCGACAGTGGGGCCATGAACACTGAAGCTTTCTTT
CDR3aa: CSARDSGAMNTEAFF

j_gene: TRBJ1-1
v_gene: TRBV5-4
d_gene: TRBD1
abundance: -
CDR3nt: TGTGCCAGCAGCGGGAAGGACAGGGGCACTGAAGCTTTCTTT
CDR3aa: CASSGKDRGTEAFF

j_gene: TRBJ1-4
v_gene: TRBV7-6
d_gene: TRBD1
abundance: -
CDR3nt: TGTGCCAGCAGCTCTTCGGACAGGGGAAGGGGAAAACTGTTTTTT
CDR3aa: CASSSSDRGRGKLFF